The 28 T cell receptor beta chains below all came from one sample that was sequenced in a study of cytomegalovirus exposure and HLA in healthy donors. Primers: 60 Vbeta forward and 13 Jbeta reverse. Data came from immunoSEQ multiplex PCR; TCRdb stores just in-frame clones and leaves some out. The sample yields about 150,000 clones, approximately 84% seen once. The sample taken for sequencing was PBMCs. The receptors stem from a girl aged 5-17 years in good health and CMV-seropositive.

The gene calls are TRBV18 and TRBJ1-2; TRBD1 agrees at 8 bases. The V gene's germline CDR1 is KGHSH and CDR2 LQKENI. J lost 5 bases, V lost 2 bases, and 7 bases had no gene match. CDR3 length equals 15 residues. CDR3 DNA sequence: TGTGCCAGCTCACCATCGTCGGACAGGGAATATGGCTACACCTTC. This sequence encodes CASSPSSDREYGYTF. The variable domain in full, completed from reference TRBV18 and TRBJ1-2, reads NAGVMQNPRHLVRRRGQEARLRCSPMKGHSHVYWYRQLPEEGLKFMVYLQKENIIDESGMPKERFSAEFPKEGPSILRIQQVVRGDSAAYFCASSPSSDREYGYTFGSGTRLTVV.

The chain has TRBV19 and TRBJ1-1, with 9 positions matching TRBD1. V lost 10 bases to trimming and J lost 1 base; unmatched junction nucleotides: 7. The CDR3 loop spans 14 amino acids. Per the germline V gene, CDR1 is LNHDA and CDR2 is SQIVND (reference sequence). The DNA for the CDR3 is TGTGCCACCGACAGGGGGAAGGCGAACACTGAAGCTTTCTTT. Translation: CATDRGKANTEAFF.

The rearrangement links TRBV9 to TRBJ1-1, with 10 bases fitting TRBD1. The CDR3 is 19 amino acids. CDR1 is SGDLS and CDR2 is YYNGEE in the germline V gene. J was trimmed by 3 bases and V by 4 bases; bases with no gene match: 18. The CDR3 reads CASSPPGDRGLNMDTEAFF. In nucleotides, the CDR3 is TGTGCCAGCAGCCCACCCGGTGACAGGGGGCTTAATATGGACACTGAAGCTTTCTTT.

The chain uses TRBV6-1 and TRBJ1-2; TRBD1 matches at 9 bases. The germline gives CDR1 MNHNS, CDR2 SASEGT. CDR3 length: 15 amino acids. V lost 3 bases, J lost 8 bases, and 10 bases stayed unmatched. The DNA of the CDR3 is TGTGCCAGCAGTGATAGGTCAACAGGGGGCTGGGGCTACACCTTC. This sequence encodes CASSDRSTGGWGYTF.

The chain links TRBV9 to TRBJ2-5; possibly TRBD1 for D (5 bases). V dropped 4 bases and J dropped 0 bases, with 13 bases sitting between them. The CDR3 has 15 amino acids. Germline V gene sequence: CDR1 SGDLS, CDR2 YYNGEE. The CDR3 loop is CASSSRPRDQETQYF. The CDR3 DNA is TGTGCCAGCAGCAGCCGGCCCAGGGACCAAGAGACCCAGTACTTC.

V and J are TRBV7-9 and TRBJ2-2, with 10 bases that match TRBD2. Germline V gene lookup returns CDR1 SEHNR and CDR2 FQNEAQ (reference sequence). The CDR3 loop spans 15 amino acids. With 4 bases clipped from V and 7 bases from J, the junction kept 6 bases outside the gene matches. DNA of the CDR3: TGTGCCAGCAGCTCGAGCGGGGGGGCCGGCGGGGAGCTGTTTTTT. Translation: CASSSSGGAGGELFF.

J is TRBJ1-1 and V is TRBV7-9; D is unresolved. Trimming stripped 1 base from V and 5 bases from J, with 11 bases between. Looked up from germline, CDR1 is SEHNR and CDR2 is FQNEAQ (reference sequence). The CDR3 is 14 amino acids. CDR3 sequence (DNA): TGTGCCAGCAGCTTAGTAACGGTTAGAACTGAAGCTTTCTTT. It is translated as CASSLVTVRTEAFF.

V and J are TRBV13 and TRBJ1-1, with a weak D call TRBD1 (5 bases). Germline V gene sequence: CDR1 PRHDT, CDR2 FYEKMQ (reference sequence). V shed 6 bases and J shed 5 bases, with 13 bases lying between them. The CDR3 has 13 residues. The CDR3 loop is CASSLGGATEAFF. The CDR3 DNA reads TGTGCCAGCAGTCTGGGGGGAGCGACTGAAGCTTTCTTT.

This clone was counted once. The genes are TRBV27 and TRBJ2-5; D is ambiguous. V was clipped by 4 bases and J by 3 bases, with 9 bases between them. From germline, CDR1 is MNHEY and CDR2 SMNVEV (reference sequence). The CDR3 loop spans 13 amino acids. The CDR3 nucleotides read TGTGCCAGCAGTTCCAGACGGGAAGAGACCCAGTACTTC. Translating gives CASSSRREETQYF.

This clone is a singleton in its sample. The rearrangement links TRBV19 to TRBJ2-7; 10 nucleotides agree with TRBD1. Trimming took 3 bases from V and 3 from J; bases not matched to a gene: 2. The CDR3 runs 14 residues. Germline values: CDR1 LNHDA, CDR2 SQIVND (reference sequence). CDR3 sequence reads: CASSMGQGFYEQYF. The CDR3 bases are TGTGCCAGTAGTATGGGACAGGGGTTCTACGAGCAGTACTTC.

The genes are TRBV18 and TRBJ1-1, with D unclear. The germline gives CDR1 KGHSH, CDR2 LQKENI. With 5 bases removed from V and 1 base from J, the gap between germline ends came to 8 bases. The CDR3 extends over 13 amino acids. The DNA for the CDR3 is TGTGCCAGCTCAATTGGAGAGAACACTGAAGCTTTCTTT. Protein sequence: CASSIGENTEAFF. Full variable domain (missing parts from reference TRBV18 and TRBJ1-1): NAGVMQNPRHLVRRRGQEARLRCSPMKGHSHVYWYRQLPEEGLKFMVYLQKENIIDESGMPKERFSAEFPKEGPSILRIQQVVRGDSAAYFCASSIGENTEAFFGQGTRLTVV.

This chain uses TRBV5-4 with TRBJ2-5; 7 nucleotides agree with TRBD1. The CDR3 is made up of 14 amino acids. J was trimmed by 9 bases and V by 4 bases; bases with no gene match: 12. Germline CDR1 and CDR2: SGHNT and YYREEE (reference sequence). The chain's CDR3 is CASSLRSGQSAQYF. CDR3 DNA sequence: TGTGCCAGCAGCCTCAGATCGGGACAGTCTGCCCAGTACTTC.

This clone was seen only once. The J gene is TRBJ2-2, the V gene TRBV11-3; 9 positions agree with TRBD2. V gave up 2 bases and J gave up 4 bases; unmatched junction bases: 5. From germline, CDR1 is SGHNT and CDR2 YENEEA. This CDR3 spans 16 amino acids. The DNA of the CDR3 is TGTGCCAGCAGCTTAAGCGGGGGGCGTAGCACCGGGGAGCTGTTTTTT. It is translated as CASSLSGGRSTGELFF.

The chain recombines TRBV9 with TRBJ1-1; D is perhaps TRBD1 (6 bases). The V end was cut by 3 bases, the J end by 1 base, with 16 bases between. There are 16 residues in the CDR3. CDR1 SGDLS and CDR2 YYNGEE come from the germline V gene. The CDR3 region has the DNA TGTGCCAGCAGCGAACAATCGGACAGAACGAACACTGAAGCTTTCTTT. It yields the protein CASSEQSDRTNTEAFF.

The chain carries TRBV18 and TRBJ1-1; D not certain. Trimming left V 2 bases short and J 4 bases short, with 20 bases between. The length of the CDR3 is 17 residues. Germline CDR1 is KGHSH and CDR2 is LQKENI. In DNA form, the CDR3 reads TGTGCCAGCTCACCAGCCAGCGGGATTTTGTTAAGCACTGAAGCTTTCTTT. Translated, it gives CASSPASGILLSTEAFF.

This clone has only one observation. The chain couples TRBV5-1 to TRBJ1-1, with a possible D match to TRBD1 (5 bases). Germline V gene data show CDR1 as SGHRS and CDR2 as YFSETQ. Trimming shortened V by 2 bases and J by 1 base, and 9 bases separated the two germline ends. CDR3 length: 14 amino acids. The CDR3 DNA is TGCGCCAGCAGCTTTTCGGGGGAGAACACTGAAGCTTTCTTT. It translates to CASSFSGENTEAFF.

The chain links TRBV7-9 to TRBJ2-7, with 9 bases identical to TRBD1. V dropped 1 base and J dropped 4; count of bases not matched to a gene: 5. The CDR3 sequence is 15 residues long. The germline V gene encodes CDR1 SEHNR and CDR2 FQNEAQ (reference sequence). In DNA form, the CDR3 reads TGTGCCAGCAGCTTAGATCCGGGACAGGGTTACGAGCAGTACTTC. Its translation is CASSLDPGQGYEQYF.

The chain combines TRBV27 with TRBJ2-7; TRBD1 matches 7 bases. Germline V gene data show CDR1 as MNHEY and CDR2 as SMNVEV (reference sequence). CDR3 size: 15 residues. V gave up 1 base and J gave up 1 base; unmatched junction bases: 4. CDR3 in amino acids: CASSLFSGQSYEQYF. CDR3 DNA: TGTGCCAGCAGTTTATTCTCGGGACAGTCCTACGAGCAGTACTTC.

The chain carries TRBV19 and TRBJ2-5; tentative D call: TRBD1 (5 bases). Germline V gene lookup returns CDR1 LNHDA and CDR2 SQIVND (reference sequence). Trimming left V 2 bases short and J 0 bases short, with 7 bases between. The CDR3 is made up of 14 amino acids. Here the CDR3 DNA reads TGTGCCAGTAGTATACAGGGATACCAAGAGACCCAGTACTTC. Protein: CASSIQGYQETQYF.

This chain connects TRBV28 to TRBJ1-2, with a tentative D call TRBD1 (6 bases). Between the trimmed V and J ends, which lost 6 bases and 5 bases, there was a span of 19 bases. Germline V lookup: CDR1 MDHEN, CDR2 SYDVKM. The CDR3 covers 15 residues. The CDR3 DNA sequence: TGTGCCAGCAGCCAAATCCGACAGGTGACTTATGGCTACACCTTC. Translation: CASSQIRQVTYGYTF.

In regard to this clone: An end of the junction does not agree with germline; a read error may underlie this. This chain links TRBV7-9 with TRBJ1-1, with 11 bases fitting TRBD1. The germline CDR1 and CDR2 sequences are SEHNR and FQNEAQ (reference sequence). The length of the CDR3 is 16 residues. In DNA form, the CDR3 reads TGTTCCAGCAGCTTTCGGCAGGACAGGGGGCGCACTGAAGCTTTCTTT. This translates into CSSSFRQDRGRTEAFF.

Notes on this clone: Additional DNA sequences in this sample encode the identical CDR3. The chain links TRBV5-1 to TRBJ1-2; D is unresolved. Germline V lookup: CDR1 SGHRS, CDR2 YFSETQ. This CDR3 has 13 residues. Trimming took off 0 bases at V and 2 bases at J, with 5 bases between the two ends. CDR3 sequence (DNA): TGCGCCAGCAGCTTGGCACAGAACTATGGCTACACCTTC. Translating gives CASSLAQNYGYTF.

The chain joins TRBV6-6 to TRBJ1-5, with 9 bases aligning to TRBD1. Germline V gene sequence: CDR1 MNHNY, CDR2 SVGAGI (reference sequence). Trimming removed 5 bases from V and 4 bases from J; junction bases left unmatched: 9. The CDR3 is 16 amino acids. Here the CDR3 reads CASSSEQGAMNQPQHF. The CDR3 DNA reads as TGTGCCAGCAGTAGTGAACAGGGGGCGATGAATCAGCCCCAGCATTTT.

This clone was picked up a small number of times. The chain uses TRBV7-9 and TRBJ1-1, with a weak D call TRBD1 (5 bases). The V gene's germline CDR1 is SEHNR and CDR2 FQNEAQ (reference sequence). The V end was cut by 5 bases, the J end by 2 bases, with 18 bases between. This CDR3 has 16 residues. The CDR3: CASSGGWRGPNTEAFF. The CDR3 DNA reads as TGTGCCAGCAGCGGTGGGTGGCGGGGCCCTAACACTGAAGCTTTCTTT.

The chain carries TRBV7-3 and TRBJ1-2, with 8 bases lining up with TRBD1. This CDR3 has 15 residues. V gave up 1 base and J gave up 8 bases; unmatched junction bases: 9. Per germline, CDR1 SGHTA and CDR2 FQGTGA. The CDR3 protein is CASSLKPGQGKGYTF. CDR3 bases: TGTGCCAGCAGCTTAAAACCAGGACAGGGCAAGGGCTACACCTTC.

The chain joins TRBV2 to TRBJ1-5; TRBD1 might be the D (5 bases). The germline CDR1 and CDR2 sequences are SNHLY and FYNNEI. The ends were cut back, 7 bases at V and 2 bases at J, with 15 bases in the middle. CDR3 size: 15 residues. The CDR3 here is CASTLRGDGNQPQHF. CDR3 sequence (DNA): TGTGCCAGCACCCTACGCGGGGACGGCAATCAGCCCCAGCATTTT.

V usage is TRBV28 and J usage is TRBJ2-7; unclear D gene. CDR3 length equals 12 residues. CDR1 and CDR2 from the germline V gene are MDHEN and SYDVKM. Trimming took 2 bases from V and 6 from J, leaving 8 bases between them. The CDR3 here is CASSLNRGEQYF. As DNA, the CDR3 is TGTGCCAGCAGTTTAAATAGAGGCGAGCAGTACTTC.

The chain employs TRBV9 and TRBJ1-5; 9 nucleotides match TRBD1. The CDR3 is 15 residues long. Germline V gives CDR1 SGDLS, CDR2 YYNGEE. With V trimmed by 5 bases and J by 3 bases, 6 bases remained unmatched. CDR3 DNA: TGTGCCAGCAGTGAAACAGGGGGCTACAATCAGCCCCAGCATTTT. As protein: CASSETGGYNQPQHF.